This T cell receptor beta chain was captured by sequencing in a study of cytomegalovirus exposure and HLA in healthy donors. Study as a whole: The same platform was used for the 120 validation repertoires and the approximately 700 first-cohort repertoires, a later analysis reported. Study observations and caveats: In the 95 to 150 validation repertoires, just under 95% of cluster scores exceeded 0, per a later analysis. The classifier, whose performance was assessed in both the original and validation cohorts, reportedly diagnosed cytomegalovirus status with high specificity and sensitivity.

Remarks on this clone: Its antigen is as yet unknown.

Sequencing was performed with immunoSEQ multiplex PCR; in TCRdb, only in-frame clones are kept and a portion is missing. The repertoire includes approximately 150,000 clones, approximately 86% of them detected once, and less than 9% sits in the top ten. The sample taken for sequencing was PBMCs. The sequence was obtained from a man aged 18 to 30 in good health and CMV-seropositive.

The CDR3 protein is CASSGGIRGETQYF. Here the CDR3 DNA reads TGTGCCAGCAGCGGGGGAATCAGGGGAGAGACCCAGTACTTC. This chain connects TRBV7-9 to TRBJ2-5, with D perhaps matching TRBD1 (6 bases). The CDR3 extends over 14 amino acids. V gave up 5 bases and J gave up 4 bases, with 14 bases separating them. Germline V CDR1 and CDR2: SEHNR, FQNEAQ (reference sequence).